These 24 T cell receptor beta chains came from one sample sequenced in a study of blood T cell repertoires in COVID-19. TCRdb's table, derived via immunoSEQ multiplex PCR, lists solely in-frame clones and lacks some. The repertoire holds 300,000 to 350,000 clones, around 87% seen once, with about 6.9% in the top ten. Sequencing was performed on peripheral blood. The receptors come from a woman aged 45-65 years with COVID-19, enrolled during active disease.

This clone was seen only once. The chain carries TRBV6-6 and TRBJ2-5; tentative D call: TRBD1 (5 bases). With 9 bases removed from V and 5 bases from J, the gap between germline ends came to 10 bases. The germline CDR1 and CDR2 sequences are MNHNY and SVGAGI (reference sequence). The CDR3 runs to 11 residues. CDR3 sequence reads: CASRGAETQYF. The CDR3 nucleotides read TGTGCCAGTAGGGGCGCGGAGACCCAGTACTTC.

The chain carries TRBV11-1 and TRBJ2-2; 9 positions agree with TRBD1. CDR3 length: 16 amino acids. V was clipped by 5 bases and J by 1 base; unmatched bases: 5. The germline V gene has CDR1 SGHAT and CDR2 FQDESV (reference sequence). The CDR3 reads CASSPRTGENTGELFF. CDR3 DNA: TGTGCCAGCAGCCCGAGGACAGGGGAGAACACCGGGGAGCTGTTTTTT.

V gene TRBV7-3 combines with J gene TRBJ1-1, with 8 bases lining up with TRBD1. J lost 4 bases, V lost 5 bases, and 3 bases had no gene match. Per germline, CDR1 SGHTA and CDR2 FQGTGA. The CDR3 contains 13 residues. The CDR3 bases are TGTGCCAGCAGCCAGGGGACAGGCACTGAAGCTTTCTTT. Translated: CASSQGTGTEAFF.

The chain combines TRBV21-1 with TRBJ2-5; the D call of TRBD2 is as the table states it, not checked on the DNA. TRBV21-1 is a pseudogene. This CDR3 comprises 18 residues. DNA for the CDR3: TGTGCCAGCAGCAAAGCGCGGGGGGCGGATCCTTGCCAAGAGACCCAGTACTTC. It codes for CASSKARGADPCQETQYF.

The chain is built from TRBV10-3 and TRBJ2-7, with TRBD2 matching over 10 bases. This CDR3 has 17 amino acids. Germline-derived CDR1 and CDR2 are ENHRY and SYGVKD. V lost 0 bases, J lost 2 bases, and 7 bases stayed unmatched. DNA of the CDR3: TGTGCCATCAGTGAGTCCCTATCACTAGCGGGGACCTACGAGCAGTACTTC. This encodes CAISESLSLAGTYEQYF.

The chain carries TRBV6-6 and TRBJ2-1; D possibly corresponds to TRBD1 (6 bases). Germline assignment: CDR1 MNHNY and CDR2 SVGAGI (reference sequence). Deletions cut 2 bases from V and 8 bases from J, with 13 bases between. The CDR3 has 14 amino acids. The CDR3 sequence is CASSYGTIGDEQFF. In DNA, the CDR3 is TGTGCCAGCAGTTACGGGACAATCGGAGATGAGCAGTTCTTC.

J is TRBJ1-5 and V is TRBV12-5, with 9 nucleotides matching TRBD1. CDR3 length: 16 amino acids. Germline CDR1 is LGHNT and CDR2 is FRNRAP. V lost 6 bases to trimming and J lost 4 bases; unmatched junction nucleotides: 10. The CDR3 DNA reads as TGTGCTAGTGGGCTAGGGACAGGGACGAGGAATCAGCCCCAGCATTTT. Its protein product is CASGLGTGTRNQPQHF.

The chain uses TRBV6-5 and TRBJ1-4; D may be TRBD1 (5 bases). This CDR3 region has 15 residues. The ends were cut back, 7 bases at V and 0 bases at J, with 12 bases in the middle. The germline V gene has CDR1 MNHEY and CDR2 SVGAGI. The CDR3 DNA follows: TGTGCCAGCACCCCAGGGAATCCAACTAATGAAAAACTGTTTTTT. This gives the protein CASTPGNPTNEKLFF.

This clone was picked up a small number of times. The chain combines TRBV6-6 with TRBJ2-7, with 7 bases identical to TRBD1. This CDR3 has 15 residues. Germline-derived CDR1 and CDR2 are MNHNY and SVGAGI (reference sequence). V dropped 0 bases and J dropped 7; count of bases not matched to a gene: 9. CDR3 bases: TGTGCCAGCAGTTACTCACCGGACAGGCCTCTTGAGCAGTACTTC. Its translation: CASSYSPDRPLEQYF.

The rearrangement joins TRBV6-4 to TRBJ1-5, with 9 positions matching TRBD1. The germline V gene has CDR1 MRHNA and CDR2 SNTAGT. The CDR3 spans 14 residues. J was trimmed by 7 bases and V by 3 bases; bases with no gene match: 4. The CDR3 region has the DNA TGTGCCAGCAGTGAGGGACAGGGAAAACAGCCCCAGCATTTT. Its translation is CASSEGQGKQPQHF.

The chain has TRBV4-3 and TRBJ1-1; maybe TRBD1 (6 bases). V was shortened by 1 base and J by 1 base, with 13 bases between the two germline ends. Germline V CDR1 and CDR2: LGHNA, YSLEER. CDR3 length: 16 residues. The CDR3 DNA reads as TGCGCCAGCAGCCAAGTCCTGGGACAAAAGAACACTGAAGCTTTCTTT. The encoded protein is CASSQVLGQKNTEAFF.

The chain joins TRBV24-1 to TRBJ2-5; tentative D call: TRBD1 (5 bases). Trimming shortened V by 1 base and J by 4 bases, and 12 bases separated the two germline ends. The germline gives CDR1 KGHDR, CDR2 SFDVKD. The CDR3 loop spans 15 amino acids. The CDR3 here is CATSDFPAGSETQYF. The CDR3 DNA reads TGTGCCACCAGTGATTTCCCGGCAGGGTCAGAGACCCAGTACTTC.

This clone was recorded only once. The chain joins TRBV19 to TRBJ2-1; 9 bases align to TRBD2. Losses at the gene ends were 5 bases for V and 3 bases for J; bases not matched to a gene: 8. The germline gives CDR1 LNHDA, CDR2 SQIVND (reference sequence). This CDR3 contains 16 residues. CDR3 protein: CASSPLAGAYYNEQFF. The CDR3 DNA sequence: TGTGCCAGTAGTCCGTTAGCGGGAGCATACTACAATGAGCAGTTCTTC.

The chain couples TRBV9 to TRBJ2-1, with D possibly matching TRBD2 (5 bases). Trimming took off 1 base at V and 6 bases at J, with 11 bases between the two ends. CDR3 length: 14 amino acids. Germline lookup yields CDR1 SGDLS and CDR2 YYNGEE. CDR3 protein: CASSVTLAANEQFF. In DNA form, the CDR3 reads TGTGCCAGCAGCGTAACTCTAGCTGCCAATGAGCAGTTCTTC.

This clone has just one count. V gene TRBV10-3 combines with J gene TRBJ2-6, with D possibly TRBD1 on 6 matching bases. Between the trimmed V and J ends, which lost 11 bases and 3 bases, there was a span of 17 bases. CDR1 and CDR2 from the germline V gene are ENHRY and SYGVKD. The CDR3 covers 15 residues. The chain's CDR3 is CASEPQGLGANVLTF. The CDR3 region has the DNA TGTGCCTCAGAACCACAGGGTCTTGGGGCCAACGTCCTGACTTTC.

The CDR3 region is CASSFGRGGETQYF. The CDR3 coding sequence is TGTGCCAGCAGCTTCGGCCGCGGCGGGGAGACCCAGTACTTC. The V call is TRBV7-9, the J call TRBJ2-5; possible D gene TRBD2, 5 bases. CDR1 SEHNR and CDR2 FQNEAQ come from the germline V gene (reference sequence). The length of the CDR3 is 14 residues. V shed 3 bases and J shed 5 bases, with 13 bases lying between them. Filled out from reference TRBV7-9 and TRBJ2-5, the complete variable domain reads DTGVSQNPRHKITKRGQNVTFRCDPISEHNRLYWYRQTLGQGPEFLTYFQNEAQLEKSRLLSDRFSAERPKGSFSTLEIQRTEQGDSAMYLCASSFGRGGETQYFGPGTRLLVL.

The chain joins TRBV7-2 to TRBJ2-7, with 10 nucleotides matching TRBD1. The CDR3 is made up of 14 amino acids. V shed 5 bases and J 3 bases; nucleotides not matched to a gene: 4. CDR1 is SGHTA, CDR2 FQGNSA, per germline. The CDR3, as DNA: TGTGCCAGCAGCCTGGGACAGGGGATCTACGAGCAGTACTTC. Amino acids: CASSLGQGIYEQYF.

The chain combines TRBV24-1 with TRBJ2-3; 10 nucleotides agree with TRBD2. J was trimmed by 6 bases and V by 2 bases; bases with no gene match: 7. This CDR3 has 16 amino acids. CDR1 is KGHDR and CDR2 is SFDVKD in the germline V gene. The CDR3, as DNA: TGTGCCACCAGTGATTCTAGCGGGAGCGAGGATGATACGCAGTATTTT. Encoded protein: CATSDSSGSEDDTQYF.

The rearrangement joins TRBV19 to TRBJ1-1; no definite D call. The CDR3 extends over 15 amino acids. The V end was cut by 1 base, the J end by 3 bases, with 12 bases between. Germline V gives CDR1 LNHDA, CDR2 SQIVND (reference sequence). The CDR3 loop reads CASSIAPSVDTEAFF. CDR3 DNA: TGTGCCAGTAGTATAGCCCCTTCGGTCGACACTGAAGCTTTCTTT.

V is TRBV7-9 and J is TRBJ1-1; D perhaps matches TRBD1 (5 bases). The CDR3 contains 14 residues. Trimming removed 5 bases at V and 5 bases at J, with 15 bases between. Germline CDR1 is SEHNR and CDR2 is FQNEAQ (reference sequence). CDR3 amino acids: CASSKWPGGTEAFF. For the CDR3, the DNA is TGTGCCAGCAGCAAATGGCCGGGGGGGACTGAAGCTTTCTTT. The complete variable domain, with remaining parts taken from reference TRBV7-9 and TRBJ1-1, reads DTGVSQNPRHKITKRGQNVTFRCDPISEHNRLYWYRQTLGQGPEFLTYFQNEAQLEKSRLLSDRFSAERPKGSFSTLEIQRTEQGDSAMYLCASSKWPGGTEAFFGQGTRLTVV.

The V and J genes are TRBV18 and TRBJ2-2; 12 nucleotides agree with TRBD1. The germline gives CDR1 KGHSH, CDR2 LQKENI. Trimming cost V 3 bases and J 5 bases; bases outside gene matches: 7. This CDR3 region has 17 residues. The chain's CDR3 is CASSPSGTGGLTGELFF. Written as DNA, the CDR3 is TGTGCCAGCTCACCTTCCGGGACAGGGGGCTTAACCGGGGAGCTGTTTTTT.

The chain links TRBV25-1 to TRBJ2-7, with 9 bases matching TRBD1. The CDR3 is 16 amino acids. Trimming took 4 bases from V and 5 from J; bases not matched to a gene: 12. Germline CDR1 and CDR2: MGHDK and SYGVNS. The CDR3 region has the DNA TGTGCCAGCAGTGGAAGGGACAGGGTCCCTCTAAACGAGCAGTACTTC. It yields the protein CASSGRDRVPLNEQYF.

The chain carries TRBV29-1 and TRBJ1-2; no firm D call. The CDR3 length is 14 residues. The ends were cut back, 3 bases at V and 5 bases at J, with 16 bases in the middle. Per germline, CDR1 SQVTM and CDR2 ANQGSEA. This chain's CDR3 is CSVDHLTVQYGYTF. DNA for the CDR3: TGCAGCGTTGATCATCTAACAGTTCAATATGGCTACACCTTC.

J is TRBJ2-3 and V is TRBV27; 10 nucleotides line up with TRBD1. CDR1 and CDR2 (germline): MNHEY, SMNVEV (reference sequence). J was trimmed by 2 bases and V by 9 bases; bases with no gene match: 8. The CDR3 runs to 15 residues. The CDR3 sequence is CASRRGQGSTDTQYF. CDR3 bases: TGTGCCAGTAGGAGGGGACAGGGGTCCACAGATACGCAGTATTTT.